This TCR beta chain originates from a study of regulatory T cells in long-lasting Graves disease. Overall study findings and caveats: Peripheral blood, not thyroid tissue, was the sole material studied.

Construction of TCR beta libraries relied on iRepertoire HTBI primers and on Arm-PCR targeting CDR3 regions. One entry per CDR3 protein, called by TCRdb with MiXCR from the multiplex PCR reads. Of 530,000 or so distinct CDR3 sequences in the sample, approximately 16% were seen once. Time point specified: newly diagnosed GD, antithyroid drugs for less than 3 months. The TCR library used RNA extracted from PBMCs. American Thyroid Association guidelines defined Graves' disease diagnosis. This clonotype was detected only a few times. The antigen is not known. The CDR3 is made up of 15 amino acids. V lost 2 bases, J lost 8 bases, and 15 bases lay in between. Germline CDR1 and CDR2: KGHSH and LQKENI. This same sample was also part of a study on T cells in Graves' hyperthyroidism and ophthalmopathy. That source reports: A model of 13 V-J features distinguished ophthalmopathy from stable hyperthyroidism.

The chain employs TRBV18 and TRBJ1-4, with D unresolved. Sequences were derived from peripheral blood mononuclear cells (PBMCs), sampled at new diagnosis, from a patient treated with antithyroid drugs. The clonotype was recovered from a man aged 18-30 years with Graves disease. The CDR3 loop reads CASSPRTTEGEKLFF. Written as DNA, the CDR3 is TGTGCCAGCTCACCAAGGACCACGGAGGGAGAAAAACTGTTTTTT. Full variable domain (rest looked up from reference TRBV18 and TRBJ1-4): NAGVMQNPRHLVRRRGQEARLRCSPMKGHSHVYWYRQLPEEGLKFMVYLQKENIIDESGMPKERFSAEFPKEGPSILRIQQVVRGDSAAYFCASSPRTTEGEKLFFGSGTQLSVL.